The 30 T cell receptor beta chains in this list originate from one sample, sequenced in a study of cytomegalovirus exposure and HLA in healthy donors. Both 60 Vbeta primers and 13 Jbeta primers went into the PCR. Here immunoSEQ multiplex PCR was the method, and the copy in TCRdb shows in-frame clones only, minus some. The sample holds 150,000 to 200,000 clones; more than 75% are singletons and the top ten take roughly 13%. Material for sequencing was PBMCs. These receptors were taken from a woman aged 25 to 45 in good health and CMV-seropositive.

This chain uses TRBV7-2 with TRBJ1-5; D possibly corresponds to TRBD1 (6 bases). This CDR3 contains 15 residues. Trimming took 5 bases from V and 5 from J, leaving 16 bases between them. Per germline, CDR1 SGHTA and CDR2 FQGNSA. CDR3 in amino acids: CASSPRGGQDQPQHF. CDR3 nucleotide sequence: TGTGCCAGCAGCCCCCGCGGGGGGCAGGATCAGCCCCAGCATTTT. The entire variable domain, with the rest obtained from reference TRBV7-2 and TRBJ1-5, is as follows: GAGVSQSPSNKVTEKGKDVELRCDPISGHTALYWYRQSLGQGLEFLIYFQGNSAPDKSGLPSDRFSAERTGGSVSTLTIQRTQQEDSAVYLCASSPRGGQDQPQHFGDGTRLSIL.

As to this clone: The sample has other DNA sequences that encode this CDR3 too. This chain links TRBV19 with TRBJ2-5, with D unresolved. The CDR3 length is 12 residues. Germline CDR1 is LNHDA and CDR2 is SQIVND (reference sequence). V lost 3 bases, J lost 5 bases, and 7 bases lay in between. CDR3 loop: CASSISGETQYF. CDR3 sequence (DNA): TGTGCCAGTAGTATTTCCGGGGAGACCCAGTACTTC.

The chain carries TRBV15 and TRBJ2-2; 7 bases are a match to TRBD1. Germline-derived CDR1 and CDR2 are LNHNV and YYDKDF (reference sequence). With 3 bases clipped from V and 6 bases from J, the junction kept 7 bases outside the gene matches. The CDR3 runs to 15 residues. CDR3 sequence: CATSRGTAVSGELFF. For the CDR3, the DNA is TGTGCCACCAGCAGGGGGACAGCAGTGTCCGGGGAGCTGTTTTTT.

V is TRBV7-6 and J is TRBJ2-3; D gene uncertain. Between the trimmed V and J ends, which lost 0 bases and 4 bases, there was a span of 5 bases. The CDR3 has 13 amino acids. Germline lookup yields CDR1 SGHVS and CDR2 FNYEAQ. CDR3 sequence (DNA): TGTGCCAGCAGCTTAGCGCGGTCAGATACGCAGTATTTT. Its protein is CASSLARSDTQYF.

This chain links TRBV9 with TRBJ1-4; perhaps TRBD1 as D (5 bases). V lost 0 bases, J lost 4 bases, and 16 bases lay in between. Germline V lookup: CDR1 SGDLS, CDR2 YYNGEE. This CDR3 contains 17 residues. CDR3 nucleotide sequence: TGTGCCAGCAGCGTAGCAAGAGACAGAGTCAATAATGAAAAACTGTTTTTT. Its protein product is CASSVARDRVNNEKLFF. Using reference TRBV9 and TRBJ1-4 for the parts outside the CDR3, the full variable domain is DSGVTQTPKHLITATGQRVTLRCSPRSGDLSVYWYQQSLDQGLQFLIQYYNGEERAKGNILERFSAQQFPDLHSELNLSSLELGDSALYFCASSVARDRVNNEKLFFGSGTQLSVL.

The chain links TRBV7-8 to TRBJ2-7; 12 bases are shared with TRBD1. CDR3 length: 14 amino acids. J was trimmed by 2 bases and V by 5 bases; bases with no gene match: 1. Germline V gene sequence: CDR1 SGHVS, CDR2 FQNEAQ. The CDR3 is CASSGTGGPYEQYF. In nucleotides, the CDR3 is TGTGCCAGCAGCGGGACAGGGGGCCCCTACGAGCAGTACTTC.

This rearrangement joins TRBV28 to TRBJ2-1; D perhaps matches TRBD1 (6 bases). The V end lost 8 bases, the J end lost 9 bases, and 11 bases lay between the germline ends. The V gene's germline CDR1 is MDHEN and CDR2 SYDVKM. The CDR3 has 11 amino acids. The CDR3 sequence is CASLLGGEQFF. DNA of the CDR3: TGTGCCAGCCTCCTAGGGGGTGAGCAGTTCTTC. The entire variable domain, with the rest obtained from reference TRBV28 and TRBJ2-1, is as follows: DVKVTQSSRYLVKRTGEKVFLECVQDMDHENMFWYRQDPGLGLRLIYFSYDVKMKEKGDIPEGYSVSREKKERFSLILESASTNQTSMYLCASLLGGEQFFGPGTRLTVL.

The V call is TRBV7-8, the J call TRBJ2-3; D remains unclear. Germline V gene sequence: CDR1 SGHVS, CDR2 FQNEAQ. CDR3 length: 14 residues. V lost 3 bases and J 4 bases, leaving 11 bases between the germline ends. In DNA form, the CDR3 reads TGTGCCAGCAGCTTTGGGCCCATCCCAGATACGCAGTATTTT. It yields the protein CASSFGPIPDTQYF.

The rearrangement joins TRBV7-3 to TRBJ1-3; tentative D call: TRBD1 (6 bases). V lost 2 bases to trimming and J lost 2 bases, with 10 bases between them. CDR3 length: 15 amino acids. From germline, CDR1 is SGHTA and CDR2 FQGTGA. CDR3 amino acids: CASSLQGYAGNTIYF. The CDR3 coding sequence is TGTGCCAGCAGCTTACAGGGGTATGCTGGAAACACCATATATTTT.

The J gene is TRBJ2-7, the V gene TRBV28; 9 bases fit TRBD1. V lost 5 bases to trimming and J lost 2 bases; unmatched junction nucleotides: 7. Per the germline V gene, CDR1 is MDHEN and CDR2 is SYDVKM. This CDR3 contains 15 residues. CDR3 bases: TGTGCCAGCAGTATACAGGGGGCCCTCCCCTACGAGCAGTACTTC. Protein sequence: CASSIQGALPYEQYF.

The chain carries TRBV7-9 and TRBJ1-1, with D possibly matching TRBD1 (5 bases). CDR1 SEHNR and CDR2 FQNEAQ come from the germline V gene (reference sequence). V lost 5 bases and J lost 5, with 21 bases in between. The CDR3 is 16 residues long. The CDR3 loop is CASSLAEQAGWTEAFF. The CDR3 nucleotides are TGTGCCAGCAGCCTTGCTGAACAGGCGGGGTGGACTGAAGCTTTCTTT.

In its sample, this clone was seen a few times. This sequence joins TRBV19 and TRBJ1-2, with TRBD1 matching 9 bases. The CDR3 sequence is 14 residues long. The V gene's germline CDR1 is LNHDA and CDR2 SQIVND (reference sequence). The junction had 9 bases not matched to a gene; V was cut back by 5 bases and J by 8 bases. The CDR3 DNA reads as TGTGCCAGTAGTCCCGGGACAGGGAGAGGCGGCTACACCTTC. Its translation: CASSPGTGRGGYTF.

The chain links TRBV2 to TRBJ2-3; 11 bases are a match to TRBD2. CDR3 length equals 11 residues. In germline, CDR1 is SNHLY, CDR2 FYNNEI. The chain's CDR3 is CASEIAGGKYF. The CDR3 DNA sequence: TGTGCTAGCGAGATAGCGGGAGGGAAGTATTTT.

The chain links TRBV11-2 to TRBJ2-1, with 7 bases fitting TRBD2. The CDR3 is made up of 16 amino acids. Per germline, CDR1 SGHAT and CDR2 FQNNGV. V lost 5 bases to trimming and J lost 0 bases; unmatched junction nucleotides: 7. The CDR3 loop is CASSLRGSFSYNEQFF. The CDR3 coding sequence is TGTGCCAGCAGCCTGCGGGGGTCCTTCTCCTACAATGAGCAGTTCTTC.

The chain couples TRBV30 to TRBJ2-2; D unclear. Trimming removed 8 bases at V and 1 base at J, with 14 bases between. The CDR3 length is 14 residues. From germline, CDR1 is GTSNPN and CDR2 SVGIG (reference sequence). The CDR3 DNA reads as TGTGCCAATAAGCCCCTTGGGAACACCGGGGAGCTGTTTTTT. It encodes CANKPLGNTGELFF.

The chain couples TRBV6-1 to TRBJ1-3; possible D gene TRBD1, 5 bases. The germline V and J ends were trimmed by 6 bases and 1 base, with 7 bases remaining between them. The CDR3 length is 13 residues. Germline V CDR1 and CDR2: MNHNS, SASEGT. The CDR3 region has the DNA TGTGCCAGCAGGACAGTATCTGGAAACACCATATATTTT. Its translation is CASRTVSGNTIYF.

This chain links TRBV30 with TRBJ2-1; 7 bases are shared with TRBD2. Germline V gene lookup returns CDR1 GTSNPN and CDR2 SVGIG (reference sequence). Unmatched junction bases numbered 8, after V lost 3 bases and J lost 9 bases. The length of the CDR3 is 13 residues. The CDR3 DNA reads as TGTGCCTGGAGCCCGGGCAGGGAGGGTGAGCAGTTCTTC. Protein product: CAWSPGREGEQFF.

The gene calls are TRBV6-5 and TRBJ2-1; TRBD1 agrees at 8 bases. This CDR3 region has 14 residues. Germline V gives CDR1 MNHEY, CDR2 SVGAGI. V trimming: 6 bases; J trimming: 3 bases; junction bases outside the gene matches: 4. Written as DNA, the CDR3 is TGTGCCAGCAGCCTGGGACAGGACTACAATGAGCAGTTCTTC. It encodes CASSLGQDYNEQFF.

J is TRBJ2-3 and V is TRBV14; D is uncertain. V was cut by 3 bases and J by 6 bases, with 7 bases left in between. The CDR3 runs 12 residues. Per the germline V gene, CDR1 is SGHDN and CDR2 is FVKESK. The CDR3 loop reads CASSQIRDTQYF. Written as DNA, the CDR3 is TGTGCCAGCAGCCAGATCCGGGATACGCAGTATTTT. Together with reference TRBV14 and TRBJ2-3, the CDR3 gives the full variable domain: EAGVTQFPSHSVIEKGQTVTLRCDPISGHDNLYWYRRVMGKEIKFLLHFVKESKQDESGMPNNRFLAERTGGTYSTLKVQPAELEDSGVYFCASSQIRDTQYFGPGTRLTVL.

V usage is TRBV7-9 and J usage is TRBJ2-2; 8 bases are a match to TRBD2. V dropped 2 bases and J dropped 7; count of bases not matched to a gene: 0. The CDR3 spans 13 residues. Germline CDR1 and CDR2: SEHNR and FQNEAQ (reference sequence). CDR3 sequence reads: CASSLREGGELFF. CDR3 nucleotides: TGTGCCAGCAGCTTACGGGAGGGCGGGGAGCTGTTTTTT.

The chain employs TRBV6-5 and TRBJ2-7; 9 bases line up with TRBD2. CDR1 is MNHEY and CDR2 is SVGAGI in the germline V gene. V lost 11 bases to trimming and J lost 4 bases; unmatched junction nucleotides: 15. CDR3 length: 15 residues. CDR3 residues: CASSRGGREGYEQYF. The CDR3 region has the DNA TGTGCCTCTTCCCGAGGGGGGCGGGAGGGTTACGAGCAGTACTTC.

The CDR3 loop is CAWTGGLGNEKLFF. The CDR3 bases are TGTGCCTGGACAGGGGGCCTTGGAAATGAAAAACTGTTTTTT. V gene TRBV30 combines with J gene TRBJ1-4, with TRBD1 matching over 8 bases. Trimming at V came to 4 bases and at J to 5 bases, leaving 6 bases not matched to a gene. CDR1 and CDR2 from the germline V gene are GTSNPN and SVGIG (reference sequence). The CDR3 runs 14 residues.

This clone was picked up one time. The chain recombines TRBV9 with TRBJ1-1, with a tentative D call TRBD1 (6 bases). The CDR3 has 14 amino acids. V was cut by 4 bases and J by 5 bases, with 15 bases left in between. Germline V lookup: CDR1 SGDLS, CDR2 YYNGEE. The CDR3 sequence is CASSTQGKGTEAFF. DNA for the CDR3: TGTGCCAGCAGCACACAGGGCAAAGGGACTGAAGCTTTCTTT.

The rearrangement uses TRBV2 and TRBJ2-5, with 7 bases aligning to TRBD2. Germline V gene lookup returns CDR1 SNHLY and CDR2 FYNNEI. This CDR3 has 14 amino acids. V shed 5 bases, J shed 5 bases, and the junction held 8 bases outside the gene matches. DNA for the CDR3: TGTGCCAGCAGTACTAGCGCCAGCGTGGAGACCCAGTACTTC. Its translation: CASSTSASVETQYF.

CDR3: CASKDRGSYEQYF. The CDR3, as DNA: TGTGCCAGCAAGGACAGGGGGTCCTACGAGCAGTACTTC. The chain has TRBV27 and TRBJ2-5; 10 bases match TRBD1. The J call may not be correct, given that the DNA end is closer to TRBJ2-7. In germline, CDR1 is MNHEY, CDR2 SMNVEV (reference sequence). The CDR3 spans 13 residues.

This clone has more than one count but fewer than ten. The chain has TRBV5-6 and TRBJ2-4, with D tentatively TRBD1 (5 bases). Trimming cost V 4 bases and J 1 base, with 12 bases left between them. The germline gives CDR1 SGHDT, CDR2 YYEEEE. The CDR3 contains 15 residues. CDR3 protein: CASSRQSTAKNIQYF. CDR3 sequence (DNA): TGTGCCAGCAGCAGACAGTCGACGGCCAAAAACATTCAGTACTTC.

This clone was counted once. The chain carries TRBV9 and TRBJ2-6; maybe TRBD1 (6 bases). This CDR3 comprises 16 residues. Germline CDR1 is SGDLS and CDR2 is YYNGEE. The V and J ends lost 1 base and 4 bases respectively, with 12 bases between them. This CDR3 is CASSVTTGQGANVLTF. In DNA, the CDR3 is TGTGCCAGCAGCGTAACCACAGGGCAAGGGGCCAACGTCCTGACTTTC.

The chain recombines TRBV30 with TRBJ2-2; 9 bases are a match to TRBD1. Germline lookup yields CDR1 GTSNPN and CDR2 SVGIG (reference sequence). The CDR3 has 15 residues. The V gene end was trimmed by 0 bases and the J gene end by 3 bases; junction bases not matched to a gene: 2. CDR3 residues: CAWSVGDRDTGELFF. The CDR3 coding sequence is TGTGCCTGGAGTGTGGGGGACAGGGACACCGGGGAGCTGTTTTTT.

The chain has TRBV6-5 and TRBJ2-5; 7 bases align to TRBD1. The CDR3 runs 14 residues. Germline CDR1 and CDR2: MNHEY and SVGAGI. J lost 3 bases, V lost 2 bases, and 3 bases had no gene match. Here the CDR3 DNA reads TGTGCCAGCAGTTACCGGGACAGAGAAGAGACCCAGTACTTC. Its translation is CASSYRDREETQYF.

The CDR3: CASSLPQGNTEAFF. The CDR3 DNA reads as TGTGCCAGCAGCTTACCCCAGGGGAACACTGAAGCTTTCTTT. The rearrangement uses TRBV5-6 and TRBJ1-1; possible D gene TRBD1, 5 bases. V dropped 2 bases and J dropped 1 base, with 9 bases sitting between them. The CDR3 is 14 residues long. CDR1 and CDR2 (germline): SGHDT, YYEEEE.